Below are 14 T cell receptor beta chains sequenced from a single sample in a study of cytomegalovirus exposure and HLA in healthy donors. In the PCR, 60 Vbeta and 13 Jbeta primers were used. Generated by immunoSEQ multiplex PCR, the TCRdb table keeps only in-frame clones and is missing some. The table includes some 130,000 clones, 80% detected once. The material sequenced was PBMCs. All receptors come from a man under 40 in good health and CMV-seronegative.

The V call is TRBV28, the J call TRBJ1-4; TRBD1 might be the D (5 bases). V gave up 5 bases and J gave up 3 bases, with 13 bases separating them. The CDR3 has 15 amino acids. The germline V gene encodes CDR1 MDHEN and CDR2 SYDVKM. For the CDR3, the DNA is TGTGCCAGCAGTCCCCGGTCGGGGGCTAATGAAAAACTGTTTTTT. Its translation is CASSPRSGANEKLFF.

The rearrangement links TRBV7-9 to TRBJ2-7, with 9 bases fitting TRBD1. The CDR3 length is 16 residues. Germline V gene lookup returns CDR1 SEHNR and CDR2 FQNEAQ (reference sequence). V lost 2 bases and J lost 4; bases outside the gene matches: 9. The CDR3: CASSLLGDRAKYEQYF. The CDR3 DNA is TGTGCCAGCAGCTTACTCGGGGACAGGGCTAAGTACGAGCAGTACTTC.

This sequence joins TRBV28 and TRBJ1-1, with D maybe TRBD1 (6 bases). CDR1 and CDR2 (germline): MDHEN, SYDVKM. The CDR3 has 15 amino acids. The germline V and J ends were trimmed by 1 base and 3 bases, with 12 bases remaining between them. The CDR3 is CASSLLVGGHTEAFF. The DNA of the CDR3 is TGTGCCAGCAGTTTATTAGTCGGGGGGCACACTGAAGCTTTCTTT. Using reference TRBV28 and TRBJ1-1 for the parts outside the CDR3, the full variable domain is DVKVTQSSRYLVKRTGEKVFLECVQDMDHENMFWYRQDPGLGLRLIYFSYDVKMKEKGDIPEGYSVSREKKERFSLILESASTNQTSMYLCASSLLVGGHTEAFFGQGTRLTVV.

The chain joins TRBV5-1 to TRBJ2-1, with D uncertain. Germline V gives CDR1 SGHRS, CDR2 YFSETQ. The CDR3 extends over 12 amino acids. V dropped 3 bases and J dropped 7 bases, with 8 bases sitting between them. The CDR3 DNA follows: TGCGCCAGCAGCTCGATTGAGAATGAGCAGTTCTTC. Residues: CASSSIENEQFF.

The CDR3, as DNA: TGTGCCAGCAGCGCCAGAGGTCTGAGAGGCAATGAGCAGTTCTTC. It encodes CASSARGLRGNEQFF. The V and J genes are TRBV7-2 and TRBJ2-1, with unresolved D. Trimming removed 5 bases from V and 6 bases from J, with 17 bases in between. The V gene's germline CDR1 is SGHTA and CDR2 FQGNSA. The CDR3 spans 15 residues.

In its sample, this clone was seen a few times. The gene calls are TRBV27 and TRBJ2-7; D not resolved. The V gene's germline CDR1 is MNHEY and CDR2 SMNVEV (reference sequence). V was pared by 4 bases and J by 3 bases, with 16 bases between. The CDR3 covers 15 residues. The CDR3 sequence is CASSSPTKRRYEQYF. The CDR3 bases are TGTGCCAGCAGTTCACCAACTAAACGCCGCTACGAGCAGTACTTC.

This clone was observed a few times. V usage is TRBV5-1 and J usage is TRBJ2-7, with 9 nucleotides matching TRBD2. J lost 3 bases, V lost 4 bases, and 8 bases had no gene match. The CDR3 has 15 residues. Per the germline V gene, CDR1 is SGHRS and CDR2 is YFSETQ. For the CDR3, the DNA is TGCGCCAGCAGCGCGACTAGCGGAGGGGTCTACGAGCAGTACTTC. Amino acids: CASSATSGGVYEQYF.

This clone came up once. This chain connects TRBV9 to TRBJ2-1, with TRBD2 identical over 12 bases. Trimming cost V 6 bases and J 3 bases; bases outside gene matches: 13. This CDR3 is built from 18 residues. Germline V lookup: CDR1 SGDLS, CDR2 YYNGEE. CDR3 coding DNA: TGTGCCAGCAACCGGGGGCTAGCGGGAGGGGACCGCTACAATGAGCAGTTCTTC. This encodes CASNRGLAGGDRYNEQFF.

The chain joins TRBV19 to TRBJ2-3; 9 bases agree with TRBD2. This CDR3 region has 17 residues. After removal of 0 bases from V and 2 bases from J, the junction contained 6 bases not matched to a gene. Germline-derived CDR1 and CDR2 are LNHDA and SQIVND (reference sequence). CDR3 protein: CASSIDILAGYTDTQYF. CDR3 DNA: TGTGCCAGTAGTATAGATATTCTAGCGGGATACACAGATACGCAGTATTTT. Full variable domain (rest looked up from reference TRBV19 and TRBJ2-3): DGGITQSPKYLFRKEGQNVTLSCEQNLNHDAMYWYRQDPGQGLRLIYYSQIVNDFQKGDIAEGYSVSREKKESFPLTVTSAQKNPTAFYLCASSIDILAGYTDTQYFGPGTRLTVL.

This chain connects TRBV6-4 to TRBJ2-1, with 8 nucleotides matching TRBD2. CDR1 and CDR2 (germline): MRHNA, SNTAGT. Trimming took 8 bases from V and 5 from J; bases not matched to a gene: 5. The CDR3 has 13 residues. The CDR3 loop reads CASPGGRDNEQFF. The CDR3 DNA sequence: TGTGCCAGCCCGGGAGGGCGAGACAATGAGCAGTTCTTC.

The CDR3 coding sequence is TGTGCCAGCAGTTACACAGGGATTCAGCCCCAGCATTTT. This sequence encodes CASSYTGIQPQHF. The rearrangement links TRBV27 to TRBJ1-5; tentatively, D is TRBD1 (6 bases). This CDR3 has 13 residues. Trimming took off 4 bases at V and 6 bases at J, with 10 bases between the two ends. CDR1 and CDR2 (germline): MNHEY, SMNVEV (reference sequence).

This chain uses TRBV5-6 with TRBJ1-2; 8 bases align to TRBD1. The germline V gene encodes CDR1 SGHDT and CDR2 YYEEEE. The CDR3 length is 13 residues. Unmatched junction bases numbered 5, after V lost 4 bases and J lost 6 bases. CDR3 region: CASSADRVDGYTF. The CDR3 bases are TGTGCCAGCAGCGCGGACAGGGTCGATGGCTACACCTTC.

This clone was found a few times. The chain is built from TRBV13 and TRBJ2-7, with D tentatively TRBD2 (7 bases). The germline CDR1 and CDR2 sequences are PRHDT and FYEKMQ (reference sequence). V lost 0 bases, J lost 3 bases, and 15 bases lay in between. The CDR3 runs to 16 residues. The CDR3: CASSLGRGAGGYEQYF. CDR3 DNA sequence: TGTGCCAGCAGCTTAGGACGGGGGGCCGGGGGCTACGAGCAGTACTTC.

The J gene is TRBJ2-2, the V gene TRBV5-4; D perhaps matches TRBD2 (5 bases). Germline loops: CDR1 SGHNT, CDR2 YYREEE (reference sequence). The CDR3 has 13 amino acids. Deletions cut 2 bases from V and 7 bases from J, with 9 bases between. Here the CDR3 DNA reads TGTGCCAGCAGCTTACTTGACTACGGGGAGCTGTTTTTT. Protein sequence: CASSLLDYGELFF. The full variable domain, completed using reference TRBV5-4 and TRBJ2-2, is ETGVTQSPTHLIKTRGQQVTLRCSSQSGHNTVSWYQQALGQGPQFIFQYYREEENGRGNFPPRFSGLQFPNYSSELNVNALELDDSALYLCASSLLDYGELFFGEGSRLTVL.